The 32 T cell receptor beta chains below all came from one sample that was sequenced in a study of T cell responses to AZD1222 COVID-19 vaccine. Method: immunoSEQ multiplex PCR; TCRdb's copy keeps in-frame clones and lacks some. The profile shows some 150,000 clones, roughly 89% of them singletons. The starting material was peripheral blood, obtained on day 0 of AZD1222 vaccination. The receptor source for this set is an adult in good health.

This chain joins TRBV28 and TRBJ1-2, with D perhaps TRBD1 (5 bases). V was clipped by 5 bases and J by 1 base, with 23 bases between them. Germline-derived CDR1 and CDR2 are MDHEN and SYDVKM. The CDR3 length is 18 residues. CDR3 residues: CASSPPNPGTGDNYGYTF. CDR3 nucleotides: TGTGCCAGCAGTCCTCCAAACCCCGGGACGGGTGATAACTATGGCTACACCTTC.

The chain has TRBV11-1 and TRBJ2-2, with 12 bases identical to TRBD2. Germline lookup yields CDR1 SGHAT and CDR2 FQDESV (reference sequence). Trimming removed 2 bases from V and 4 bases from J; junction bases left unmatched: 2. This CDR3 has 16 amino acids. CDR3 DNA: TGTGCCAGCAGCTTACTAGCGGGGGGGCCCACCGGGGAGCTGTTTTTT. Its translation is CASSLLAGGPTGELFF. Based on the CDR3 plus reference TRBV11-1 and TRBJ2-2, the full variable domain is EAEVAQSPRYKITEKSQAVAFWCDPISGHATLYWYRQILGQGPELLVQFQDESVVDDSQLPKDRFSAERLKGVDSTLKIQPAELGDSAMYLCASSLLAGGPTGELFFGEGSRLTVL.

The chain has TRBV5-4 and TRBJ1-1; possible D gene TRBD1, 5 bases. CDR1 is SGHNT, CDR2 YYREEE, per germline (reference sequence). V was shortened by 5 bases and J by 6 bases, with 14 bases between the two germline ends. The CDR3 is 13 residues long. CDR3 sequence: CASRSQGSAEAFF. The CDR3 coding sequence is TGTGCCAGCAGGTCTCAGGGATCCGCTGAAGCTTTCTTT.

The CDR3 nucleotides read TGTGCCAGCAGCCAACAGGGGGCAGGTCAGCCCCAGCATTTT. This codes for CASSQQGAGQPQHF. The chain combines TRBV5-4 with TRBJ1-5; 9 bases are a match to TRBD1. This CDR3 region has 14 residues. The V and J ends lost 4 bases and 6 bases, in that order; junction bases with no gene match: 5. From germline, CDR1 is SGHNT and CDR2 YYREEE (reference sequence).

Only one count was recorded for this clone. The CDR3 sequence: CASRPAGTTLFIREQYF. For the CDR3, the DNA is TGTGCCAGCAGGCCGGCCGGGACTACCCTATTTATTCGCGAGCAGTACTTC. The chain uses TRBV11-2 and TRBJ2-7; TRBD2 matches at 7 bases. Germline V CDR1 and CDR2: SGHAT, FQNNGV. The CDR3 runs to 17 residues. The V gene end was trimmed by 6 bases and the J gene end by 6 bases; junction bases not matched to a gene: 20.

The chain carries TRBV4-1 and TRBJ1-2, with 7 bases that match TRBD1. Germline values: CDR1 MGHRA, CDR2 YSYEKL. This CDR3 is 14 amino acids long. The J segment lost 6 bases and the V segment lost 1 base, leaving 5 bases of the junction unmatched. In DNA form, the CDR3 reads TGCGCCAGCAGCCAAGTCGACAGGGACAATGGCTACACCTTC. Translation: CASSQVDRDNGYTF.

CDR3 in amino acids: CASSFSVTEYGYTF. CDR3 nucleotides: TGTGCCAGCAGCTTCAGCGTAACGGAATATGGCTACACCTTC. The V call is TRBV5-4, the J call TRBJ1-2; D is undetermined. The germline V gene has CDR1 SGHNT and CDR2 YYREEE (reference sequence). This CDR3 has 14 amino acids. Trimming shortened V by 2 bases and J by 5 bases, and 13 bases separated the two germline ends.

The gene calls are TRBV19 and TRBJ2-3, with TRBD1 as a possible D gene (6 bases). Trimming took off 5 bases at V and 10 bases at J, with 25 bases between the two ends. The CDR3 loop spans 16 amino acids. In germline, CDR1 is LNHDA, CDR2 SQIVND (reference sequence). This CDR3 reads CASSLRDTGLLGSQYF. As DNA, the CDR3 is TGTGCCAGTAGTCTTAGGGACACGGGGCTTTTGGGGTCGCAGTATTTT. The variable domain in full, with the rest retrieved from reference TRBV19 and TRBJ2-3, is DGGITQSPKYLFRKEGQNVTLSCEQNLNHDAMYWYRQDPGQGLRLIYYSQIVNDFQKGDIAEGYSVSREKKESFPLTVTSAQKNPTAFYLCASSLRDTGLLGSQYFGPGTRLTVL.

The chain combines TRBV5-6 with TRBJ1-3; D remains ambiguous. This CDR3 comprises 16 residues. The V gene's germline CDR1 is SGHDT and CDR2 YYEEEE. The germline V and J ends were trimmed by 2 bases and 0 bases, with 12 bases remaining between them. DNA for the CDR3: TGTGCCAGCAGCTTCGATAGGTTAACCTCTGGAAACACCATATATTTT. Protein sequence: CASSFDRLTSGNTIYF.

CDR3 sequence (DNA): TGTGCCAGCAGCGATAGGGCCGTCGTCTGGGGCTACACCTTC. Its protein product is CASSDRAVVWGYTF. The chain couples TRBV7-9 to TRBJ1-2; D unclear. Trimming took off 5 bases at V and 8 bases at J, with 18 bases between the two ends. CDR3 length equals 14 residues. Germline CDR1 reads SEHNR; CDR2 reads FQNEAQ (reference sequence). Full variable domain (rest looked up from reference TRBV7-9 and TRBJ1-2): DTGVSQNPRHKITKRGQNVTFRCDPISEHNRLYWYRQTLGQGPEFLTYFQNEAQLEKSRLLSDRFSAERPKGSFSTLEIQRTEQGDSAMYLCASSDRAVVWGYTFGSGTRLTVV.

The CDR3 region is CASSDSSGRVSIGELFF. CDR3 nucleotides: TGTGCCAGCAGTGACAGTAGCGGGAGGGTTTCAATCGGGGAGCTGTTTTTT. The rearrangement joins TRBV25-1 to TRBJ2-2; 11 positions agree with TRBD2. Germline values: CDR1 MGHDK, CDR2 SYGVNS. V was pared by 3 bases and J by 7 bases, with 10 bases of the junction left unmatched. The CDR3 runs to 17 residues.

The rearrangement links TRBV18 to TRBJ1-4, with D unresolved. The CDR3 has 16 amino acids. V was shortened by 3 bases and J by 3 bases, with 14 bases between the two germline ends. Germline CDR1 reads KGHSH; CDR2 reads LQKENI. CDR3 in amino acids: CASSPLRALANEKLFF. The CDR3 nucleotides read TGTGCCAGCTCACCGCTCCGGGCATTGGCTAATGAAAAACTGTTTTTT. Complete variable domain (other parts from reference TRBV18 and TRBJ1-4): NAGVMQNPRHLVRRRGQEARLRCSPMKGHSHVYWYRQLPEEGLKFMVYLQKENIIDESGMPKERFSAEFPKEGPSILRIQQVVRGDSAAYFCASSPLRALANEKLFFGSGTQLSVL.

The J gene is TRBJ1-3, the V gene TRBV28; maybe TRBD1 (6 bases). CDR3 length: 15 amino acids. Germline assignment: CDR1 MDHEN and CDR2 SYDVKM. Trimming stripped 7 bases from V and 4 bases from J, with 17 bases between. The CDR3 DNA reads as TGTGCCAGCACCAAATCACCCGGGACAGGAAACACCATATATTTT. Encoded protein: CASTKSPGTGNTIYF. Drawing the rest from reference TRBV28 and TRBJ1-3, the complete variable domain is DVKVTQSSRYLVKRTGEKVFLECVQDMDHENMFWYRQDPGLGLRLIYFSYDVKMKEKGDIPEGYSVSREKKERFSLILESASTNQTSMYLCASTKSPGTGNTIYFGEGSWLTVV.

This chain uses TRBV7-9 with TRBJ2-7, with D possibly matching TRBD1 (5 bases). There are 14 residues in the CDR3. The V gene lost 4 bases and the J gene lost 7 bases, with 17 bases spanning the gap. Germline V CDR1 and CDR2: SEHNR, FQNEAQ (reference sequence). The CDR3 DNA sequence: TGTGCCAGCAGCTCCCAGGGCAGGGTGGGGGAGCAGTACTTC. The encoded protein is CASSSQGRVGEQYF.

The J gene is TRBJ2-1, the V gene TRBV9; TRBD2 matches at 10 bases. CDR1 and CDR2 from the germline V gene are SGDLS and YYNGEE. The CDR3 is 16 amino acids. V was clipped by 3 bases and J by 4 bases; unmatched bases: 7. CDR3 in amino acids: CASSAARTSGYNEQFF. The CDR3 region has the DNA TGTGCCAGCAGCGCTGCCCGGACTAGCGGATACAATGAGCAGTTCTTC.

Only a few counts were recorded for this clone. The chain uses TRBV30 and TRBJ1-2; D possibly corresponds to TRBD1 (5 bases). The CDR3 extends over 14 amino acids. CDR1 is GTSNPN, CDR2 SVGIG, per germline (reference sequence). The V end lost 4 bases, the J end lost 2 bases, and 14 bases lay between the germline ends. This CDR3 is CAWMSGFPNYGYTF. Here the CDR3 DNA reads TGTGCCTGGATGTCAGGGTTCCCCAACTATGGCTACACCTTC.

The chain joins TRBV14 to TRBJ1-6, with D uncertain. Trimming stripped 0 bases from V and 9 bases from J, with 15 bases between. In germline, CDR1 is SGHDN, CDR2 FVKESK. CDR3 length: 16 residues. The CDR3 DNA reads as TGTGCCAGCAGCCAAGACCTCCCCTCGAGTGGTTCACCCCTCCACTTT. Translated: CASSQDLPSSGSPLHF.

CDR3 loop: CAWSDPRTGGIDGYTF. The CDR3 DNA is TGTGCCTGGAGTGACCCCCGGACAGGGGGGATAGATGGCTACACCTTC. This sequence joins TRBV30 and TRBJ1-2; 10 bases agree with TRBD1. CDR3 length equals 16 residues. Trimming at V came to 1 base and at J to 6 bases, leaving 11 bases not matched to a gene. The germline gives CDR1 GTSNPN, CDR2 SVGIG (reference sequence).

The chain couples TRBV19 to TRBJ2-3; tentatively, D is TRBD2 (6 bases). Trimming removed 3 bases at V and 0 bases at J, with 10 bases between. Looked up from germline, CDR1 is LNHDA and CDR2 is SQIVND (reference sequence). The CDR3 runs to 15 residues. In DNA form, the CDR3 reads TGTGCCAGTAGTATTATCGGGACTAGCACAGATACGCAGTATTTT. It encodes CASSIIGTSTDTQYF.

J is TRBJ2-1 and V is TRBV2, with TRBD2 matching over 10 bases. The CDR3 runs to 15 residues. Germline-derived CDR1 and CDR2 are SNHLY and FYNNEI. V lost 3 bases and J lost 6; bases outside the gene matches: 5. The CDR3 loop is CASSETQRGGNEQFF. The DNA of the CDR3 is TGTGCCAGCAGTGAGACCCAGCGGGGGGGCAATGAGCAGTTCTTC.

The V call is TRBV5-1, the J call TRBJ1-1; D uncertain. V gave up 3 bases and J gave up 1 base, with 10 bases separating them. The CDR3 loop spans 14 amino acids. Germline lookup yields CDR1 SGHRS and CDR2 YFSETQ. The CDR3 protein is CASSSTGANTEAFF. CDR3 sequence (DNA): TGCGCCAGCAGCTCCACGGGAGCGAACACTGAAGCTTTCTTT.

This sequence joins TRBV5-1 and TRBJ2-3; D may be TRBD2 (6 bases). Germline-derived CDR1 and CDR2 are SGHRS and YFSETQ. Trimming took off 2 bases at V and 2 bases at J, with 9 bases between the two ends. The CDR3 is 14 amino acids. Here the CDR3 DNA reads TGCGCCAGCAGCTTAGGACTAATCACAGATACGCAGTATTTT. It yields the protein CASSLGLITDTQYF.

The CDR3 DNA reads TGCGCCAGCAGTCAATCTATGGCAGGGCTTAACTATGGCTACACCTTC. This translates into CASSQSMAGLNYGYTF. The chain uses TRBV23-1 and TRBJ1-2; a possible D gene is TRBD1 (5 bases). TRBV23-1 counts as an open reading frame of uncertain function. There are 16 residues in the CDR3. Trimming removed 0 bases from V and 1 base from J, with 12 bases in between.

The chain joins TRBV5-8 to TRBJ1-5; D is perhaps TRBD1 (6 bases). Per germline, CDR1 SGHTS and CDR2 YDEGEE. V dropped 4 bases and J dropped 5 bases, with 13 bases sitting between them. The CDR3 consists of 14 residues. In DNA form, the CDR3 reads TGTGCCAGCAGCCAACAGGGCCCCGATCAGCCCCAGCATTTT. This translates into CASSQQGPDQPQHF.

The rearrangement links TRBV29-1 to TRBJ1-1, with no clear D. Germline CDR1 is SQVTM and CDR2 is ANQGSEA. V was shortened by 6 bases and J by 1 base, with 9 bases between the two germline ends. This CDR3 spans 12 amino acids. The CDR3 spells CSVSRANTEAFF. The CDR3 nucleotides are TGCAGCGTGTCTCGGGCGAACACTGAAGCTTTCTTT.

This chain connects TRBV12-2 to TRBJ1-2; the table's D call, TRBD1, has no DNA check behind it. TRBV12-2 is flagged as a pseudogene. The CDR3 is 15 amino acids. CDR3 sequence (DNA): TGTGCAAGTCGCTTAGAGACAGGGGTAAACTATGGCTACACCTTC. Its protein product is CASRLETGVNYGYTF.

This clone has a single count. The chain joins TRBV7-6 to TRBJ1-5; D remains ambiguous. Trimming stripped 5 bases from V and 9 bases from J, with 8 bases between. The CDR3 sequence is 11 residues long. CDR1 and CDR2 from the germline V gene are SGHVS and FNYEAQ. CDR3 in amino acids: CASSPMVPQHF. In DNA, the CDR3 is TGTGCCAGCAGCCCAATGGTGCCCCAGCATTTT.

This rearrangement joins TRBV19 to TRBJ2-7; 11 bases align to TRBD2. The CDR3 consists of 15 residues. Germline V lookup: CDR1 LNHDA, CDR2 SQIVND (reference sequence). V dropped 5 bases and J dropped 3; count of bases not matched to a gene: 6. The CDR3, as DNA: TGTGCCAGTAGTTCGGCACTAGCGGGGGTCTACGAGCAGTACGTC. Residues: CASSSALAGVYEQYV.

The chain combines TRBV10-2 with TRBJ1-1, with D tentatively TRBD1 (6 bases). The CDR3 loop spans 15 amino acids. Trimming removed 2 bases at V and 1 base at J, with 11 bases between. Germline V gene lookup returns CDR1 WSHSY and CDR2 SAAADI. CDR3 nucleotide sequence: TGCGCCAGCAGTGAGCTTCAGGGGCGGAACACTGAAGCTTTCTTT. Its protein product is CASSELQGRNTEAFF.

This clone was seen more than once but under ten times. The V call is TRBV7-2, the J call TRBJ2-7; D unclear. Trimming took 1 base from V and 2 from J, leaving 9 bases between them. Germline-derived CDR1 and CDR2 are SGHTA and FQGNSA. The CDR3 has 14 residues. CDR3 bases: TGTGCCAGCAGCTTAGTAGTCAGCACCTACGAGCAGTACTTC. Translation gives CASSLVVSTYEQYF.

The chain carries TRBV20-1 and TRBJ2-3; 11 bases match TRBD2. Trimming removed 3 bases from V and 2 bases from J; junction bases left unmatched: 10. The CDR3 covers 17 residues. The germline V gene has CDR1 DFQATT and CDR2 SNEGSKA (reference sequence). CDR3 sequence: CSASQLAGGPFTDTQYF. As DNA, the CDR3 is TGCAGTGCTAGTCAGCTAGCGGGAGGACCTTTCACAGATACGCAGTATTTT.

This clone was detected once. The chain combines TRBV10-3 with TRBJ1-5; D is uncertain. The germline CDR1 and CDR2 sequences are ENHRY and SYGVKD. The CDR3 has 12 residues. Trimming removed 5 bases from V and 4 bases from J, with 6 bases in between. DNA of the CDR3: TGTGCCATCAGTAACTTAAATCAGCCCCAGCATTTT. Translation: CAISNLNQPQHF.